Here is one TCR beta chain with its context. The data originate from a study of blood T cell repertoires in COVID-19. Whole-study context: Samples of COVID-19 (acute and convalescent) were obtained from the United States, Italy and Spain. PBMCs, B-cell-depleted T cells, or T cells were the source of the cDNA or gDNA that made up the material.

Original analysis: Reference gene primer amplification gave nucleated cell count estimates. Repertoires were generated with immunoSEQ multiplex PCR, while TCRdb's copy carries only in-frame clones and drops some. For V, J and clone size, that table is used; D and trimming come from the DNA. This sample has 110,000 or so clones, with approximately 84% found just once. Looked up from germline, CDR1 is SEHNR and CDR2 is FQNEAQ (reference sequence). V was pared by 5 bases and J by 4 bases, with 9 bases of the junction left unmatched. This CDR3 comprises 15 residues. This chain links TRBV7-9 with TRBJ1-2, with 8 bases fitting TRBD1. Sample: peripheral blood. This TCR came from a woman aged 40 to 50 with acute or convalescent COVID-19. The CDR3 sequence is CASSLSLGTGYGYTF. DNA of the CDR3: TGTGCCAGCAGCCTAAGTCTGGGGACAGGCTATGGCTACACCTTC.